The rows below give T cell receptor beta chains drawn from one sample of a study of CD8 T cells in Susac syndrome. In TCRdb, the immunoSEQ multiplex PCR reads were re-called with MiXCR into one record per CDR3 protein. The sample records 100,000 or so distinct CDR3 sequences, about nine tenths being singletons. The sample was CD4+ T cells from PBMCs. The receptors were gathered from a human donor in good health. Each CDR3 is given with its conserved first and last residue. The order of the fields is V gene, CDR3 length, D gene, clone size, J gene, CDR3 DNA, CDR3 protein. The D gene is left open where the match is weak. Clone size is given for some rows only: seen once, a few or many times, or a class if the clone is expanded.

v_gene: TRBV5-4
len: 16
d_gene: .
abundance: .
j_gene: TRBJ2-1
CDR3nt: TGTGCCAGCAGCTTGTTTCAAGCCTGGGGGAGCAATGAGCAGTTCTTC
CDR3aa: CASSLFQAWGSNEQFF

v_gene: TRBV12-3/TRBV12-4
len: 13
d_gene: .
abundance: .
j_gene: TRBJ1-5
CDR3nt: TGTGCCAGCAGACCGACAGACAATCAGCCCCAGCATTTT
CDR3aa: CASRPTDNQPQHF

v_gene: TRBV6-5
len: 14
d_gene: TRBD1
abundance: .
j_gene: TRBJ2-7
CDR3nt: TGTGCCAGCAGTTACAACACAGGGGACTACGAGCAGTACTTC
CDR3aa: CASSYNTGDYEQYF

v_gene: TRBV2
len: 13
d_gene: .
abundance: .
j_gene: TRBJ1-2
CDR3nt: TGTGCCAGCAGTGAGGTACAGGGATATGGCTACACCTTC
CDR3aa: CASSEVQGYGYTF

v_gene: TRBV3-1
len: 14
d_gene: .
abundance: once
j_gene: TRBJ1-4
CDR3nt: TGTGCCAGCAGCCCGGGCAGCTGGAATGAAAAACTGTTTTTT
CDR3aa: CASSPGSWNEKLFF

v_gene: TRBV7-2
len: 12
d_gene: .
abundance: .
j_gene: TRBJ1-1
CDR3nt: TGTGCCAGCAGCTTAGGGCTAACTGAAGCTTTCTTT
CDR3aa: CASSLGLTEAFF

v_gene: TRBV27
len: 17
d_gene: TRBD1
abundance: .
j_gene: TRBJ1-5
CDR3nt: TGTGCCAGCAGTTCCAGACAGGGGAGAGGTTATGATCAGCCCCAGCATTTT
CDR3aa: CASSSRQGRGYDQPQHF

v_gene: TRBV2
len: 15
d_gene: .
abundance: .
j_gene: TRBJ1-5
CDR3nt: TGTGCCAGCAGTGAAGCGCTTCGGGGTGAACAGCCCCAGCATTTT
CDR3aa: CASSEALRGEQPQHF

v_gene: TRBV29-1
len: 11
d_gene: .
abundance: .
j_gene: TRBJ1-1
CDR3nt: TGCAGCGTTGCGCAGGGGACTGAAGCTTTCTTT
CDR3aa: CSVAQGTEAFF

v_gene: TRBV4-1
len: 15
d_gene: .
abundance: .
j_gene: TRBJ2-7
CDR3nt: TGCGCCAGCAGCTCCCCGGAGCGTGGGAGCTACGAGCAGTACTTC
CDR3aa: CASSSPERGSYEQYF

v_gene: TRBV3-1
len: 15
d_gene: .
abundance: .
j_gene: TRBJ1-5
CDR3nt: TGTGCCAGCAGCCAAGAGGACGGTGGAGGTCAGCCCCAGCATTTT
CDR3aa: CASSQEDGGGQPQHF

v_gene: TRBV3-1
len: 15
d_gene: TRBD1
abundance: .
j_gene: TRBJ1-2
CDR3nt: TGTGCCAGCAGCCAAGAAGTGACAGGGGGCGATGGCTACACCTTC
CDR3aa: CASSQEVTGGDGYTF

v_gene: TRBV27
len: 14
d_gene: TRBD2
abundance: few
j_gene: TRBJ2-5
CDR3nt: TGTGCCAGCAGTTTACTAGCGGGACGGGAGACCCAGTACTTC
CDR3aa: CASSLLAGRETQYF

v_gene: TRBV20-1
len: 13
d_gene: .
abundance: .
j_gene: TRBJ2-3
CDR3nt: TGCAGTGCTAGAGATTTGAGCACAGATACGCAGTATTTT
CDR3aa: CSARDLSTDTQYF

v_gene: TRBV5-4
len: 12
d_gene: .
abundance: .
j_gene: TRBJ1-6
CDR3nt: TGTGCCAGCAGCTTGGATAATTCACCCCTCCACTTT
CDR3aa: CASSLDNSPLHF

v_gene: TRBV12-3/TRBV12-4
len: 15
d_gene: .
abundance: .
j_gene: TRBJ2-5
CDR3nt: TGTGCCAGCAGTTCGCCAAGAATGGCGCAAGAGACCCAGTACTTC
CDR3aa: CASSSPRMAQETQYF

v_gene: TRBV20-1
len: 12
d_gene: TRBD1
abundance: .
j_gene: TRBJ1-4
CDR3nt: TGCAGTGCTGGGCCGGGGGGACAGGGGGTGTTTTTT
CDR3aa: CSAGPGGQGVFF

v_gene: TRBV30
len: 12
d_gene: TRBD1
abundance: once
j_gene: TRBJ1-1
CDR3nt: TGTGCCGGCGGACAGGGGTACACTGAAGCTTTCTTT
CDR3aa: CAGGQGYTEAFF

v_gene: TRBV3-1
len: 15
d_gene: TRBD1
abundance: .
j_gene: TRBJ2-5
CDR3nt: TGTGCCAGCAGTATTAGGGACAGGGGTCAAGAGACCCAGTACTTC
CDR3aa: CASSIRDRGQETQYF

v_gene: TRBV7-8
len: 14
d_gene: TRBD2
abundance: .
j_gene: TRBJ2-7
CDR3nt: TGTGCCAGCACGCGGGGGGGGATCTCCTACGAGCAGTACTTC
CDR3aa: CASTRGGISYEQYF

v_gene: TRBV11-3
len: 19
d_gene: TRBD2
abundance: .
j_gene: TRBJ2-1
CDR3nt: TGTGCCAGCAGCTTAGACGGGACTAGCGGGCGTCCTCTTCGCAATGAGCAGTTCTTC
CDR3aa: CASSLDGTSGRPLRNEQFF

v_gene: TRBV24-1
len: 14
d_gene: TRBD1
abundance: .
j_gene: TRBJ2-2
CDR3nt: TGTGCCACCAGTGACAACAGGGGATCCGGGGAGCTGTTTTTT
CDR3aa: CATSDNRGSGELFF

v_gene: TRBV29-1
len: 13
d_gene: .
abundance: .
j_gene: TRBJ2-7
CDR3nt: TGCAGCGTTGAAGCAGGGAATCCGTACGAGCAGTACTTC
CDR3aa: CSVEAGNPYEQYF

v_gene: TRBV6-5
len: 15
d_gene: TRBD1
abundance: .
j_gene: TRBJ1-2
CDR3nt: TGTGCCAGCAGTTACTCAGTACAGGGGGCCAATGGCTACACCTTC
CDR3aa: CASSYSVQGANGYTF

v_gene: TRBV19
len: 15
d_gene: TRBD1
abundance: .
j_gene: TRBJ1-1
CDR3nt: TGTGCCAGTAACGGACAGGGATCGGTTGGCACTGAAGCTTTCTTT
CDR3aa: CASNGQGSVGTEAFF

v_gene: TRBV19
len: 13
d_gene: .
abundance: .
j_gene: TRBJ1-5
CDR3nt: TGTGCCAGTAGTAAAGGGGTTTCGGAGCCCCAGCATTTT
CDR3aa: CASSKGVSEPQHF

v_gene: TRBV12-3/TRBV12-4
len: 15
d_gene: .
abundance: .
j_gene: TRBJ2-3
CDR3nt: TGTGCCAGCAGGGGTTGGGGGCCGTTCACAGATACGCAGTATTTT
CDR3aa: CASRGWGPFTDTQYF

v_gene: TRBV12-3/TRBV12-4
len: 13
d_gene: .
abundance: .
j_gene: TRBJ2-7
CDR3nt: TGTGCCAGCAGTCTTTGGTCCTCCTACGAGCAGTACTTC
CDR3aa: CASSLWSSYEQYF

v_gene: TRBV29-1
len: 13
d_gene: TRBD1
abundance: .
j_gene: TRBJ2-7
CDR3nt: TGCAGCGGGAGGGACAGGGAAGTAGGCGAGCAGTACTTC
CDR3aa: CSGRDREVGEQYF

v_gene: TRBV6-5
len: 13
d_gene: .
abundance: .
j_gene: TRBJ1-1
CDR3nt: TGTGCCAGCAGTCCGCTAAGGGCCACTGAAGCTTTCTTT
CDR3aa: CASSPLRATEAFF

v_gene: TRBV13
len: 15
d_gene: .
abundance: .
j_gene: TRBJ1-3
CDR3nt: TGTGCCAGCAGCTTATCGGGGGCTCCAGGAAACACCATATATTTT
CDR3aa: CASSLSGAPGNTIYF

v_gene: TRBV6-1
len: 17
d_gene: TRBD1
abundance: .
j_gene: TRBJ1-1
CDR3nt: TGTGCCAGCAGTGAACGTGTACAGGGGGCTTTGTCGGCTGAAGCTTTCTTT
CDR3aa: CASSERVQGALSAEAFF

v_gene: TRBV29-1
len: 13
d_gene: .
abundance: .
j_gene: TRBJ2-5
CDR3nt: TGCAGCGTTAATGTGGCGGCTCAAGAGACCCAGTACTTC
CDR3aa: CSVNVAAQETQYF

v_gene: TRBV14
len: 13
d_gene: .
abundance: .
j_gene: TRBJ2-1
CDR3nt: TGTGCCAGCAGCCCGTGGGACCTAGCTTGGCAGTTCTTC
CDR3aa: CASSPWDLAWQFF

v_gene: TRBV6-5
len: 14
d_gene: TRBD1
abundance: .
j_gene: TRBJ1-1
CDR3nt: TGTGCCAGCAACCCGACAGGGCTGAACACTGAAGCTTTCTTT
CDR3aa: CASNPTGLNTEAFF

v_gene: TRBV9
len: 17
d_gene: TRBD2
abundance: .
j_gene: TRBJ2-1
CDR3nt: TGTGCCAGCAGCGTTCTCCCTCTAGCGGGAGATTACAATGAGCAGTTCTTC
CDR3aa: CASSVLPLAGDYNEQFF

v_gene: TRBV5-1
len: 13
d_gene: .
abundance: .
j_gene: TRBJ1-1
CDR3nt: TGCGCCAGCGTCGGGGGTCAGAACACTGAAGCTTTCTTT
CDR3aa: CASVGGQNTEAFF

v_gene: TRBV9
len: 15
d_gene: .
abundance: .
j_gene: TRBJ2-1
CDR3nt: TGTGCCAGCAGGATACGGGACCTAGAAACCAATGAGCAGTTCTTC
CDR3aa: CASRIRDLETNEQFF

v_gene: TRBV7-2
len: 14
d_gene: .
abundance: once
j_gene: TRBJ1-2
CDR3nt: TGTGCCAGCAGCTTAGGGCGGGCAAGATATGGCTACACCTTC
CDR3aa: CASSLGRARYGYTF

v_gene: TRBV29-1
len: 13
d_gene: .
abundance: .
j_gene: TRBJ1-2
CDR3nt: TGCAGCGTTGAAGAAGGGTCCGACTATGGCTACACCTTC
CDR3aa: CSVEEGSDYGYTF